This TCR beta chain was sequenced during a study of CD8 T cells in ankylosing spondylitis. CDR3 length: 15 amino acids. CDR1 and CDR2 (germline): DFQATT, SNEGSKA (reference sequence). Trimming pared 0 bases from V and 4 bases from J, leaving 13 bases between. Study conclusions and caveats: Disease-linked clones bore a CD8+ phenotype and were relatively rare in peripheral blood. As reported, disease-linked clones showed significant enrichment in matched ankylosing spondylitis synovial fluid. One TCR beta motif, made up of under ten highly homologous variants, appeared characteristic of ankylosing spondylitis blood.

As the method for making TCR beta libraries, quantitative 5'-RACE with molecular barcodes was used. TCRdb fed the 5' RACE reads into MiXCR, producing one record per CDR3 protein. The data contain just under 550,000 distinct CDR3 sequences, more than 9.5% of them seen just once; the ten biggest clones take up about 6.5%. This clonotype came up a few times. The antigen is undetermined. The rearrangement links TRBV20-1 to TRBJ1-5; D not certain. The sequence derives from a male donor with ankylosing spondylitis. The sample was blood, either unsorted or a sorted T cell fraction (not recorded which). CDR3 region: CSARDPPESNQPQHF. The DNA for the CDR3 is TGCAGTGCTAGAGATCCGCCGGAGAGTAATCAGCCCCAGCATTTT.